These T cell receptor beta chains were read from a single sample in a study of T cells after posttransplantation cyclophosphamide. Clones were sequenced by immunoSEQ multiplex PCR, and TCRdb holds only the in-frame ones, with some missing. The profile shows around 30,000 clones, 75% to 90% of them singletons. The sequenced material came from PBMCs. These receptors originate from a man between 50 and 59 years old. The CDR3 runs from the conserved cysteine through the conserved F or W. Fields, in order: V gene, D gene, clone size, J gene, CDR3 protein, CDR3 DNA. A D gene is named only where the DNA matches it firmly. Size is stated for part of the rows, as once, few or many counts, or as a class when the clone is expanded.

TRBV7-9	-	-	TRBJ2-2	CASSFPWSGELFF	TGTGCCAGCAGCTTCCCTTGGAGCGGGGAGCTGTTTTTT
TRBV9	TRBD1	-	TRBJ1-1	CASSAEGAGWNTEAFF	TGTGCCAGCAGCGCAGAGGGGGCAGGGTGGAACACTGAAGCTTTCTTT
TRBV6-6	TRBD1	-	TRBJ1-5	CASSYPKGTADQPQHF	TGTGCCAGCAGTTACCCGAAAGGGACAGCGGATCAGCCCCAGCATTTT
TRBV5-8	TRBD1	-	TRBJ1-2	CASSPTGNYGYTF	TGTGCCAGCAGCCCGACAGGGAACTATGGCTACACCTTC
TRBV5-1	TRBD1	-	TRBJ1-1	CASSPTGGRTEAFF	TGCGCCAGCAGCCCTACAGGGGGCAGGACTGAAGCTTTCTTT
TRBV9	-	-	TRBJ1-6	CASSDGQTTGSPLHF	TGTGCCAGCAGCGATGGACAGACTACGGGTTCACCCCTCCACTTT
TRBV5-4	TRBD1	-	TRBJ1-2	CASSFGQGIVYGYTF	TGTGCCAGCAGCTTCGGACAGGGAATCGTCTATGGCTACACCTTC
TRBV19	TRBD1	-	TRBJ1-5	CASSIQTGVSNQPQHF	TGTGCCAGTAGTATCCAGACAGGGGTTTCAAATCAGCCCCAGCATTTT
TRBV7-2	-	-	TRBJ1-6	CASSPAAVNSPLHF	TGTGCCAGCAGCCCCGCGGCAGTTAATTCACCCCTCCACTTT
TRBV7-9	TRBD2	-	TRBJ2-1	CASSLSGGVEGEQFF	TGTGCCAGCAGCTTAAGCGGGGGGGTTGAGGGTGAGCAGTTCTTC
TRBV5-6	TRBD2	-	TRBJ2-5	CASSILLAGQETQYF	TGTGCCAGCAGCATACTACTAGCGGGGCAAGAGACCCAGTACTTC
TRBV20-1	-	few	TRBJ1-2	CSAVTGQGYTF	TGCAGTGCTGTAACAGGGCAAGGCTACACCTTC
TRBV5-4	TRBD1	once	TRBJ1-2	CASSPGQGHGYTF	TGTGCCAGCAGCCCGGGACAGGGCCATGGCTACACCTTC
TRBV2	TRBD1	-	TRBJ2-1	CASRRGQGALNPYNEQFF	TGTGCCAGCAGGAGGGGACAGGGGGCATTAAACCCCTACAATGAGCAGTTCTTC
TRBV15	TRBD1	-	TRBJ2-1	CATSRGQGMGEQFF	TGTGCCACCAGCAGGGGACAGGGGATGGGTGAGCAGTTCTTC
TRBV11-3	TRBD2	-	TRBJ2-3	CASSARGLAGTDTQYF	TGTGCCAGCAGCGCGCGGGGACTAGCGGGCACAGATACGCAGTATTTT
TRBV5-4	-	-	TRBJ2-1	CASGGTGLPYNEQFF	TGTGCCAGCGGGGGGACCGGGCTACCCTACAATGAGCAGTTCTTC
TRBV10-3	TRBD1	-	TRBJ2-7	CAISAGTDKTYEQYF	TGTGCCATCAGTGCCGGGACAGATAAAACCTACGAGCAGTACTTC
TRBV19	-	-	TRBJ1-5	CASSIAANSNQPQHF	TGTGCCAGTAGTATTGCGGCCAATAGCAATCAGCCCCAGCATTTT
TRBV27	TRBD2	-	TRBJ2-7	CASRPRTSVHEQYF	TGTGCCAGCAGACCTAGGACTAGCGTCCACGAGCAGTACTTC
TRBV10-1	-	-	TRBJ2-3	CASGSGDTQYF	TGCGCCAGCGGTAGCGGAGATACGCAGTATTTT
TRBV7-3	TRBD1	-	TRBJ1-2	CASSSTGTGIYGYTF	TGTGCCAGCAGTTCAACCGGGACAGGGATCTATGGCTACACCTTC
TRBV5-1	TRBD1	-	TRBJ2-2	CASSLGQGATGELFF	TGCGCCAGCAGCTTAGGACAGGGCGCGACCGGGGAGCTGTTTTTT
TRBV30	-	-	TRBJ2-5	CAWRQTSAQETQYF	TGTGCCTGGAGACAGACCTCCGCCCAAGAGACCCAGTACTTC
TRBV18	TRBD2	-	TRBJ2-1	CASSPSGNYNEQFF	TGTGCCAGCTCACCAAGCGGGAACTACAATGAGCAGTTCTTC
TRBV4-3	TRBD1	-	TRBJ2-5	CASSPETGRVETQYF	TGCGCCAGCAGTCCAGAGACAGGGCGAGTAGAGACCCAGTACTTC
TRBV4-3	TRBD1	-	TRBJ1-1	CASSQRPGTGTFEAFF	TGCGCCAGCAGCCAGAGGCCCGGGACAGGGACCTTTGAAGCTTTCTTT
TRBV25-1	TRBD1	once	TRBJ1-1	CAGVGVGQDRVNTEAFF	TGTGCCGGGGTAGGGGTCGGGCAGGACAGGGTGAACACTGAAGCTTTCTTT
TRBV30	-	-	TRBJ1-5	CAWRAGGNQPQHF	TGTGCCTGGAGGGCAGGGGGCAATCAGCCCCAGCATTTT
TRBV7-9	TRBD2	-	TRBJ2-7	CASSSTSGRMYEQYF	TGTGCCAGCAGCTCTACTAGCGGGAGGATGTACGAGCAGTACTTC
TRBV27	TRBD1	once	TRBJ2-2	CASSLDRGAENTGELFF	TGTGCCAGCAGTTTAGACAGGGGGGCTGAAAACACCGGGGAGCTGTTTTTT
TRBV7-2	-	-	TRBJ2-1	CASSHGWNEQFF	TGTGCCAGCAGCCACGGTTGGAATGAGCAGTTCTTC
TRBV14	TRBD1	-	TRBJ1-2	CASSPFRQGGGYTF	TGTGCCAGCAGCCCCTTCCGACAGGGCGGAGGCTACACCTTC
TRBV4-3	-	-	TRBJ1-4	CASSQDIRGQGEKLFF	TGCGCCAGCAGCCAAGATATACGAGGGCAGGGGGAAAAACTGTTTTTT
TRBV7-3	TRBD1	-	TRBJ1-1	CASSSTGGEAFF	TGTGCCAGCAGCTCGACAGGGGGTGAAGCTTTCTTT
TRBV6-5	TRBD1	-	TRBJ1-5	CASRPQGSNQPQHF	TGTGCCAGCAGACCACAGGGGAGCAATCAGCCCCAGCATTTT
TRBV7-9	TRBD2	once	TRBJ2-1	CASKGIAGGSSYNEQFF	TGTGCCAGCAAAGGGATAGCGGGGGGAAGCTCCTACAATGAGCAGTTCTTC
TRBV4-2	TRBD1	-	TRBJ2-2	CASRPGQGTGELFF	TGTGCCAGTCGGCCGGGACAGGGAACCGGGGAGCTGTTTTTT
TRBV6-1	TRBD2	-	TRBJ2-1	CASSSLGLVSFEQFF	TGTGCCAGCAGTTCTCTAGGACTAGTGTCGTTTGAGCAGTTCTTC
TRBV19	TRBD2	-	TRBJ2-2	CASINHRASGSPGELFF	TGTGCCAGTATCAACCATCGAGCTAGCGGGAGCCCCGGGGAGCTGTTTTTT
TRBV28	TRBD1	-	TRBJ2-2	CASLTGEWTGELFF	TGTGCCAGCCTCACAGGGGAATGGACCGGGGAGCTGTTTTTT
TRBV27	-	-	TRBJ1-4	CASRVVGTPNEKLFF	TGTGCCAGCAGGGTGGTAGGGACTCCGAATGAAAAACTGTTTTTT
TRBV5-4	TRBD1	-	TRBJ2-4	CASSHDRGQGNIQYF	TGTGCCAGCAGCCATGACAGGGGCCAAGGCAACATTCAGTACTTC
TRBV7-8	-	-	TRBJ2-1	CASSLGDSFHVFF	TGTGCCAGCAGCTTAGGCGACTCATTTCATGTGTTCTTC
TRBV5-1	-	-	TRBJ2-6	CASSLTGFSSGANVLTF	TGCGCCAGCAGCTTGACAGGGTTTAGCTCTGGGGCCAACGTCCTGACTTTC
TRBV6-5	-	-	TRBJ1-1	CASRRHMNTEAFF	TGTGCCAGCAGACGACATATGAACACTGAAGCTTTCTTT
TRBV6-1	-	-	TRBJ1-5	CASGRGSQPQHF	TGTGCCAGCGGCAGGGGAAGTCAGCCCCAGCATTTT
TRBV5-1	TRBD1	-	TRBJ2-1	CASGGQDDNEQFF	TGCGCCAGCGGCGGACAGGATGACAATGAGCAGTTCTTC
TRBV10-2	TRBD2	once	TRBJ2-1	CASRWTSGGPVEQFF	TGCGCCAGCAGGTGGACTAGCGGGGGTCCCGTTGAGCAGTTCTTC
TRBV6-6	TRBD1	once	TRBJ1-2	CASTWTGSGYTF	TGTGCCAGCACCTGGACAGGCAGTGGCTACACCTTC
TRBV19	TRBD2	-	TRBJ2-4	CASSLLAGGSKNIQYF	TGTGCCAGTAGTCTACTAGCGGGGGGATCAAAAAACATTCAGTACTTC
TRBV29-1	-	-	TRBJ1-5	CSVGEGGSQPQHF	TGCAGCGTTGGGGAGGGGGGCAGTCAGCCCCAGCATTTT
TRBV11-2	TRBD2	once	TRBJ2-1	CASSRLAGTYNEQFF	TGTGCCAGCAGCCGACTAGCGGGTACCTACAATGAGCAGTTCTTC
TRBV7-8	-	-	TRBJ1-3	CASSLEGTRSGNTIYF	TGTGCCAGCAGCTTAGAAGGGACAAGGTCTGGAAACACCATATATTTT
TRBV5-1	-	-	TRBJ2-1	CASSALADLGWNEQFF	TGCGCCAGCAGCGCATTAGCGGATTTGGGCTGGAATGAGCAGTTCTTC
TRBV2	-	-	TRBJ1-5	CASRGEDQPQHF	TGTGCCAGCAGAGGGGAAGATCAGCCCCAGCATTTT
TRBV29-1	-	-	TRBJ2-1	CSVSGNPTRSEQFF	TGCAGCGTAAGTGGTAACCCCACCCGCAGTGAGCAGTTCTTC
TRBV5-1	TRBD2	-	TRBJ2-1	CASSVTSGNYNEQFF	TGCGCCAGCAGCGTGACTAGCGGAAACTACAATGAGCAGTTCTTC
TRBV7-8	TRBD1	once	TRBJ2-7	CASSPIPGTGEREQYF	TGTGCCAGCAGCCCCATCCCCGGGACAGGGGAGAGGGAGCAGTACTTC